This T cell receptor (beta chain) is drawn from a study of cytomegalovirus exposure and HLA in healthy donors. Across the whole study: An early data release held approximately 85 million unique TCRs from HLA-typed donors. Among the roughly 400 genotyped donors, about 81% were placed in the Caucasian-associated ancestry cluster. Whole-study findings and limits: According to an earlier analysis, most TCR beta V segments yielded productive rearrangements about 90% or about 30% of the time.

As to this clone: The antigen remains unidentified.

This PCR relied on a set of 60 Vbeta primers and 13 Jbeta primers. As originally analysed: A later analysis tallied 80 million to 100 million unique TCR beta chains, around 10 million of them shared. Measured with immunoSEQ multiplex PCR; TCRdb has only the in-frame clones, and not every one. The V and J calls and clone size were taken over from that table, and D and trimming were inferred from the DNA. The sample holds some 120,000 clones, 55% to 75% seen once. This CDR3 is 13 amino acids long. Germline values: CDR1 SGHDT, CDR2 YYEEEE. Trimming stripped 0 bases from V and 6 bases from J, with 10 bases between.

The sequence was obtained from a woman aged 40 to 55 in good health and CMV-seropositive. Sequencing was carried out using PBMCs. The V call is TRBV5-6, the J call TRBJ2-7; D is unresolved. The CDR3 sequence is CASSLARSIEQYF. The CDR3 coding sequence is TGTGCCAGCAGCTTGGCTCGGTCTATCGAGCAGTACTTC.